The T cell receptor beta chain under discussion was sequenced for a study of control samples from healthy donors and cancer patients. The CDR3 is made up of 15 amino acids. Germline CDR1 and CDR2: SGHDT and YYEEEE. The V end lost 6 bases, the J end lost 6 bases, and 21 bases lay between the germline ends. The method was immunoSEQ multiplex PCR; TCRdb's version includes in-frame clones alone and lacks a portion of them. This table holds 150,000 to 200,000 clones, around 88% found once. V usage is TRBV5-6 and J usage is TRBJ1-1, with a possible D match to TRBD1 (5 bases). Specimen: blood. This TCR came from a woman in her thirties in good health. CDR3 sequence (DNA): TGTGCCAGCACCCTCCCGGGGGGGGAGGACTCTGAAGCTTTCTTT. This translates into CASTLPGGEDSEAFF.